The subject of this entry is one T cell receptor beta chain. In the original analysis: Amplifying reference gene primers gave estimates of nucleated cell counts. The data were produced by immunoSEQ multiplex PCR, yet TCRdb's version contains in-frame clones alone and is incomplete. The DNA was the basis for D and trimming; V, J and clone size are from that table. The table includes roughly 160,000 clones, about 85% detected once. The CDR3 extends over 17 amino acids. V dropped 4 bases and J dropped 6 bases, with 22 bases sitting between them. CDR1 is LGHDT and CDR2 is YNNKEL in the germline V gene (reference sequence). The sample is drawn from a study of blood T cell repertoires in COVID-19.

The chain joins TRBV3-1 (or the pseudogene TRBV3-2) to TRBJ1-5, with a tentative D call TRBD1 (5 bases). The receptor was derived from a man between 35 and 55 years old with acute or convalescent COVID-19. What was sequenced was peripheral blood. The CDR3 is CASSPYYGGVNAQPQHF. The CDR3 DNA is TGTGCCAGCAGCCCATACTACGGGGGGGTAAACGCTCAGCCCCAGCATTTT.